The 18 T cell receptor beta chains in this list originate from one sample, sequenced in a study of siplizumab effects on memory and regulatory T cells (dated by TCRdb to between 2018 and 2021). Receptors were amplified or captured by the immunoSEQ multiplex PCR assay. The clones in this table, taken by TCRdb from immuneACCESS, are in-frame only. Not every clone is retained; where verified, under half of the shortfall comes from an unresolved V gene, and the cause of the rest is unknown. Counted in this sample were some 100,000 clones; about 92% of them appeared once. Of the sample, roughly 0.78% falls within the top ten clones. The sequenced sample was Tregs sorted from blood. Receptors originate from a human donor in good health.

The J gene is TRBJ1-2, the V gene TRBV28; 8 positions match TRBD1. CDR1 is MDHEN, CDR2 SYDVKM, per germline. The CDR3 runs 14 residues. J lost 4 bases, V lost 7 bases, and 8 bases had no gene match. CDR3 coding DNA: TGTGCCAGCACCCCAACGGACAGGGTCTATGGCTACACCTTC. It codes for CASTPTDRVYGYTF.

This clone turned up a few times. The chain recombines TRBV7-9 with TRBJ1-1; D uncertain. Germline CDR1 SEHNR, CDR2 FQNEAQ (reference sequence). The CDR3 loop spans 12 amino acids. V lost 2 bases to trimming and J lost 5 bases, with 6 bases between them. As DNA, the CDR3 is TGTGCCAGCAGCTTAACCCAAACTGAAGCTTTCTTT. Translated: CASSLTQTEAFF.

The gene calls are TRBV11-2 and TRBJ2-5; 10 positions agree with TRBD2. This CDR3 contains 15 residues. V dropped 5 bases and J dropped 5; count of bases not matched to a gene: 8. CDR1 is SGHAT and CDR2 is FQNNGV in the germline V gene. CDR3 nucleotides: TGTGCCAGCAGCGCCCAGACTAGCGGGTTTGAGACCCAGTACTTC. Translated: CASSAQTSGFETQYF.

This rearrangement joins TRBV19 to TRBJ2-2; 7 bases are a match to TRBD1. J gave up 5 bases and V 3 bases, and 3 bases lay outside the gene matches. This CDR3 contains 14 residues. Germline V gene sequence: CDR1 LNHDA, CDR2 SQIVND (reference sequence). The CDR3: CASSMGRGTGELFF. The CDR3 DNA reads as TGTGCCAGTAGTATGGGCAGGGGGACCGGGGAGCTGTTTTTT.

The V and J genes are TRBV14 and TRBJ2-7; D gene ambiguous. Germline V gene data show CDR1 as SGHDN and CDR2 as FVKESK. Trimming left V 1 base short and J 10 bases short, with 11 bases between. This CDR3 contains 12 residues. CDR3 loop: CASSQGGTTQYF. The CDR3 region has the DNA TGTGCCAGCAGCCAAGGGGGAACAACTCAGTACTTC.

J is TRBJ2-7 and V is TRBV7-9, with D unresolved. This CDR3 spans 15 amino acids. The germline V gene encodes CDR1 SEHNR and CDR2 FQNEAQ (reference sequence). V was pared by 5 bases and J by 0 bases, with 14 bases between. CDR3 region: CASSRTYSSSYEQYF. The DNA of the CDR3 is TGTGCCAGCAGCCGCACGTACAGTAGCTCCTACGAGCAGTACTTC.

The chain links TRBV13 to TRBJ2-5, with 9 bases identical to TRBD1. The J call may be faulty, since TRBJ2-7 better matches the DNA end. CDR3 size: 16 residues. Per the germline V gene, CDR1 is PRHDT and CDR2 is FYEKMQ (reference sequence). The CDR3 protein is CASRKDRGISSYEQYF. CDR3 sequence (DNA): TGTGCCAGCAGAAAAGACAGGGGGATTAGTTCCTACGAGCAGTACTTC.

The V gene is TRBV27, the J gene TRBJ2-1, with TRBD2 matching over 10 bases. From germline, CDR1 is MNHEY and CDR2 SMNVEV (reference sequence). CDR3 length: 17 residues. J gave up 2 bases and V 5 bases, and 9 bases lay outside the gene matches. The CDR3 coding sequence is TGTGCCAGCAGTACTGGGGAGAGCGGGAGGGCCTACAATGAGCAGTTCTTC. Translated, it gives CASSTGESGRAYNEQFF.

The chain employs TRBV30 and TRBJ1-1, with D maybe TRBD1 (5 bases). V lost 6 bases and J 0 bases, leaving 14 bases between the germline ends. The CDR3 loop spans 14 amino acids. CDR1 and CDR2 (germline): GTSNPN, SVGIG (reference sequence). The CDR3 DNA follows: TGTGCCTGCAAGGGACGGACCATGAACACTGAAGCTTTCTTT. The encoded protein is CACKGRTMNTEAFF.

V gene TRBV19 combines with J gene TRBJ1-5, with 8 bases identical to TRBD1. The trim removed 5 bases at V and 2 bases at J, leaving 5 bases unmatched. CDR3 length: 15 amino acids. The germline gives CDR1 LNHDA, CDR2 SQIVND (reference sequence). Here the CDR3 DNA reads TGTGCCAGTAGTCCCATGGACAGGGGCAATCAGCCCCAGCATTTT. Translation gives CASSPMDRGNQPQHF. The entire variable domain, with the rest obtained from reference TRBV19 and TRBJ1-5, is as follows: DGGITQSPKYLFRKEGQNVTLSCEQNLNHDAMYWYRQDPGQGLRLIYYSQIVNDFQKGDIAEGYSVSREKKESFPLTVTSAQKNPTAFYLCASSPMDRGNQPQHFGDGTRLSIL.

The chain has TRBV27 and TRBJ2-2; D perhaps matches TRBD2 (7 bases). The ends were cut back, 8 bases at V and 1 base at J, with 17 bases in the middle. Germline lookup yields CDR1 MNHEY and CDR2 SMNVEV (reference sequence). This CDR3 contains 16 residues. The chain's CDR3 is CASARRGTMNTGELFF. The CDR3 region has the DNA TGTGCCAGCGCGCGGAGGGGGACTATGAACACCGGGGAGCTGTTTTTT.

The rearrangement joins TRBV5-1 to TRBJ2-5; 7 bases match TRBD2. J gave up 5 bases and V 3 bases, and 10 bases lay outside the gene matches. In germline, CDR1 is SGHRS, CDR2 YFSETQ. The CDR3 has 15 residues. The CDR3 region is CASSSWGGSGETQYF. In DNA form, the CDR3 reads TGCGCCAGCAGCTCCTGGGGCGGGAGTGGTGAGACCCAGTACTTC. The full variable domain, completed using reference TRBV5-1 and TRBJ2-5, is KAGVTQTPRYLIKTRGQQVTLSCSPISGHRSVSWYQQTPGQGLQFLFEYFSETQRNKGNFPGRFSGRQFSNSRSEMNVSTLELGDSALYLCASSSWGGSGETQYFGPGTRLLVL.

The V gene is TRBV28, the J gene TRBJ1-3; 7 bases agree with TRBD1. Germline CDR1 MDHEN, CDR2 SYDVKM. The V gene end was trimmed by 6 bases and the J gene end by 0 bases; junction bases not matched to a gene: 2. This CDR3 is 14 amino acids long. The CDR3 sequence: CASRTGTSGNTIYF. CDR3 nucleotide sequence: TGTGCCAGCAGGACAGGGACCTCTGGAAACACCATATATTTT.

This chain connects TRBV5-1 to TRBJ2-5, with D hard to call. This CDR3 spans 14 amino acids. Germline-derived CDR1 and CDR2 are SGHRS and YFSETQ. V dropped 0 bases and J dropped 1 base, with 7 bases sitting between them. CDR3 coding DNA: TGCGCCAGCAGCTTGGGTCCAAGCCAAGAGACCCAGTACTTC. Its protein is CASSLGPSQETQYF.

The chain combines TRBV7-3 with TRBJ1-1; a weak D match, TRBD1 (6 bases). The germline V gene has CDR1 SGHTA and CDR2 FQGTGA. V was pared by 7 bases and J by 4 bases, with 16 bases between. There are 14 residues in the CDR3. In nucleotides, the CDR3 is TGTGCCAGCAACCCACAGGGTAGGGGCACTGAAGCTTTCTTT. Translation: CASNPQGRGTEAFF.

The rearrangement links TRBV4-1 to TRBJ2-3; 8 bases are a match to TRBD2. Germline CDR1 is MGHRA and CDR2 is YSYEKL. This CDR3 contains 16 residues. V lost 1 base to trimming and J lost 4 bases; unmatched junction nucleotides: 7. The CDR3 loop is CASSQGGLVMADTQYF. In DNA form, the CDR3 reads TGCGCCAGCAGCCAAGGGGGACTAGTGATGGCAGATACGCAGTATTTT.

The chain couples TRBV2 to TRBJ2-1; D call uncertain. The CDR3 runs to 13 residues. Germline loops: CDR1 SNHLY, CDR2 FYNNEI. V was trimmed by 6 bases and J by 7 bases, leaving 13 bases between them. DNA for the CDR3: TGTGCCAGCAGAGACCTACCTAGGAATGAGCAGTTCTTC. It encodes CASRDLPRNEQFF.

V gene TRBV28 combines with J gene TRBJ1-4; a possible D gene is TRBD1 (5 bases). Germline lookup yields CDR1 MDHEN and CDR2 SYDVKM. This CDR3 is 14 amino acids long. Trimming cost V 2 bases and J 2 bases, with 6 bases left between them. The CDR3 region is CASSLGGTNEKLFF. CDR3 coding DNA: TGTGCCAGCAGTTTAGGGGGGACTAATGAAAAACTGTTTTTT.